This T cell receptor beta chain was identified during a study of blood T cell repertoires in COVID-19. Across the study: T cells, B-cell-depleted T cells, or PBMCs supplied cDNA or gDNA.

Only in-frame clones appear in the TCRdb table, and some are missing; sequencing was by immunoSEQ multiplex PCR. The top ten hold around 30% of the sample, which has roughly 200,000 clones, approximately 88% seen once. Germline-derived CDR1 and CDR2 are SGHKS and YYEKEE (reference sequence). Trimming cost V 5 bases and J 3 bases; bases outside gene matches: 7. The CDR3 covers 14 residues. This clone appeared a few times. This TCR was recovered from a man aged 40-49 years with acute or convalescent COVID-19. Sequenced material: peripheral blood. The chain combines TRBV5-5 with TRBJ2-5; 7 positions agree with TRBD1. CDR3 loop: CASRPRQGEETQYF. The CDR3 DNA sequence: TGTGCCAGCAGACCCCGGCAGGGGGAAGAGACCCAGTACTTC.